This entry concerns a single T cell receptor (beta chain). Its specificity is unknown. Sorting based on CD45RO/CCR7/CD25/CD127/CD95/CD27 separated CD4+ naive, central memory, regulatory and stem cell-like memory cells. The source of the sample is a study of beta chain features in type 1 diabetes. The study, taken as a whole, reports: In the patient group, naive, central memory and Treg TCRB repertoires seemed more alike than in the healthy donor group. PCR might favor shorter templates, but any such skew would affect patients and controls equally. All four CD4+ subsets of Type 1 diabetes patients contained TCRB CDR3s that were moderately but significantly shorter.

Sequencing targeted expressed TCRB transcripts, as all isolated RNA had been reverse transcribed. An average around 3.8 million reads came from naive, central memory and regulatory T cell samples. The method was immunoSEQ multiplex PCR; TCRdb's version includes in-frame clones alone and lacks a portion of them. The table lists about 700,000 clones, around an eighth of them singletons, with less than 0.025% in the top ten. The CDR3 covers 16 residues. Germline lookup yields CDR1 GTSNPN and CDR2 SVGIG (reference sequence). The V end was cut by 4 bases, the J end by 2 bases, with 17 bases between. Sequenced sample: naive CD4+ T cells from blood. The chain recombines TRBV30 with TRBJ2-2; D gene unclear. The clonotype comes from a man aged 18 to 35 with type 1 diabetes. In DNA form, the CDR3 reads TGTGCCTGGAACTCCTTAGGCGGAATTAACACCGGGGAGCTGTTTTTT. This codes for CAWNSLGGINTGELFF. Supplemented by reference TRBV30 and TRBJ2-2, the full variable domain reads SQTIHQWPATLVQPVGSPLSLECTVEGTSNPNLYWYRQAAGRGLQLLFYSVGIGQISSEVPQNLSASRPQDRQFILSSKKLLLSDSGFYLCAWNSLGGINTGELFFGEGSRLTVL.